This T cell receptor (beta chain) was profiled in a study of OX40 agonist ivuxolimab in advanced cancers. Study in general: Three partial responders included one hepatocellular carcinoma patient and two cutaneous melanoma patients. General study points: It was also the case that some nonresponders had low normalized T-cell clonal expansion.

Profiled with immunoSEQ multiplex PCR; TCRdb holds only in-frame clones, not every one. Here the sample spans about 94,000 clones, roughly 95% being singletons. Details on this clone: Its antigen is unidentified.

Patients were ruled out by autoimmune disease history or systemic immunosuppression. The source material was CD4+ or CD8+ T cells sorted from blood, sampled in a trial of the OX40 agonist ivuxolimab. This TCR came from an adult with an advanced solid tumor such as melanoma, head and neck, liver or kidney cancer.

In DNA, the CDR3 is TGTGCCAGCAGCCGCCGGACTAGACCCTTGGAGACCCAGTACTTC. Its translation: CASSRRTRPLETQYF. This chain links TRBV27 with TRBJ2-5, with TRBD2 identical over 7 bases. Germline V gene lookup returns CDR1 MNHEY and CDR2 SMNVEV (reference sequence). Trimming removed 6 bases from V and 5 bases from J; junction bases left unmatched: 12. This CDR3 comprises 15 residues.